One sample yielded the 32 T cell receptor beta chains listed below, sequenced in a study of shared clonotypes between healthy human individuals. TCRdb's copy holds only in-frame clones and misses some; the assay was immunoSEQ multiplex PCR. The table records more than 2,000,000 clones, around nine tenths of them present only once. Input material: naive CD4+ T cells sorted from blood. Sample subset: CD45RA+ positively selected. These TCRs come from a man aged 18 to 30 in good health.

This chain joins TRBV19 and TRBJ1-3; D uncertain. Germline assignment: CDR1 LNHDA and CDR2 SQIVND (reference sequence). V lost 3 bases and J 2 bases, leaving 11 bases between the germline ends. The CDR3 has 15 residues. The CDR3 loop reads CASSILGIPGNTIYF. DNA of the CDR3: TGTGCCAGTAGTATTCTCGGAATCCCTGGAAACACCATATATTTT.

The CDR3 region has the DNA TGTGCCAGCAGTTTTGGCGGAGGGCTTACTTATGGCTACACCTTC. It translates to CASSFGGGLTYGYTF. This chain connects TRBV28 to TRBJ1-2; D is unclear. Trimming took off 3 bases at V and 5 bases at J, with 16 bases between the two ends. The CDR3 is 15 amino acids. Germline V gene lookup returns CDR1 MDHEN and CDR2 SYDVKM.

As DNA, the CDR3 is TGTGCCAGCACCAAGGGCGCCTACAGTAAAGTCACCTTC. The encoded protein is CASTKGAYSKVTF. This sequence joins TRBV6-6 and TRBJ1-2; no reliable D call. The CDR3 contains 13 residues. The germline gives CDR1 MNHNY, CDR2 SVGAGI (reference sequence). Trimming left V 7 bases short and J 13 bases short, with 22 bases between.

The DNA of the CDR3 is TGTGCCAGCAGGCGGACCGGACAGTGGGGGACTGAAGCTTTCTTT. This gives the protein CASRRTGQWGTEAFF. The rearrangement joins TRBV6-6 to TRBJ1-1, with TRBD1 as a possible D gene (6 bases). Trimming took 6 bases from V and 5 from J, leaving 19 bases between them. The CDR3 spans 15 residues. CDR1 and CDR2 (germline): MNHNY, SVGAGI (reference sequence).

Regarding this clone: The sample contains more than one DNA sequence encoding this CDR3. This sequence joins TRBV5-4 and TRBJ2-2, with 7 bases identical to TRBD1. The CDR3 sequence is 15 residues long. The V and J ends lost 0 bases and 4 bases, in that order; junction bases with no gene match: 3. Germline assignment: CDR1 SGHNT and CDR2 YYREEE (reference sequence). CDR3 sequence reads: CASSLGGGITGELFF. The CDR3 nucleotides are TGTGCCAGCAGCTTGGGAGGGGGCATCACCGGGGAGCTGTTTTTT.

The V gene is TRBV28, the J gene TRBJ1-3; D not resolved. Deletions cut 6 bases from V and 5 bases from J, with 20 bases between. Germline V gene sequence: CDR1 MDHEN, CDR2 SYDVKM. The CDR3 runs to 16 residues. CDR3 DNA sequence: TGTGCCAGCAGCAGCGCCTCAGCCCTTTCCCGAAACACCATATATTTT. Translation: CASSSASALSRNTIYF.

Concerning this clone: One end of the junction varies from germline; a read error may be responsible. The V call is TRBV6-1, the J call TRBJ1-5; 7 bases match TRBD1. The CDR3 is 17 residues long. Germline V gene lookup returns CDR1 MNHNS and CDR2 SASEGT. The CDR3 loop is CASSEIQGISSNQPQHF. CDR3 DNA sequence: TGCGCCAGCAGTGAGATACAGGGGATTAGTAGCAATCAGCCCCAGCATTTT.

V gene TRBV6-1 combines with J gene TRBJ1-1; D is unclear. CDR1 MNHNS and CDR2 SASEGT come from the germline V gene. This CDR3 is 14 amino acids long. V lost 8 bases and J lost 4, with 17 bases in between. CDR3 residues: CASLGVAVTTEAFF. In DNA form, the CDR3 reads TGTGCCAGCTTGGGCGTGGCCGTGACCACTGAAGCTTTCTTT.

The chain recombines TRBV5-6 with TRBJ1-5; D is possibly TRBD1 (6 bases). This CDR3 is 16 amino acids long. Germline values: CDR1 SGHDT, CDR2 YYEEEE. V was cut by 3 bases and J by 0 bases, with 13 bases left in between. CDR3 bases: TGTGCCAGCAGCTATGGGACACCGAATAGCAATCAGCCCCAGCATTTT. Residues: CASSYGTPNSNQPQHF.

The V gene is TRBV11-3, the J gene TRBJ2-7, with 7 nucleotides matching TRBD1. The CDR3 covers 14 residues. Germline CDR1 SGHNT, CDR2 YENEEA. V dropped 2 bases and J dropped 7; count of bases not matched to a gene: 8. Here the CDR3 reads CASSLSGQVLEQYF. In nucleotides, the CDR3 is TGTGCCAGCAGCTTATCAGGACAGGTCTTGGAGCAGTACTTC.

In the case of this clone: Additional DNA sequences in this sample encode the identical CDR3. The genes are TRBV28 and TRBJ1-2, with a weak D call TRBD1 (6 bases). CDR3 length equals 14 residues. The V and J ends lost 3 bases and 5 bases respectively, with 13 bases between them. Germline lookup yields CDR1 MDHEN and CDR2 SYDVKM. CDR3 bases: TGTGCCAGCAGTTTGGGGGGGCAGGGTTATGGCTACACCTTC. Its protein is CASSLGGQGYGYTF.

This rearrangement joins TRBV10-2 to TRBJ1-6; weak D call: TRBD1 (6 bases). Trimming left V 3 bases short and J 8 bases short, with 11 bases between. The CDR3 runs to 14 residues. Germline V lookup: CDR1 WSHSY, CDR2 SAAADI. The CDR3 reads CASSDTGSHSPLHF. The CDR3 DNA follows: TGCGCCAGCAGTGATACAGGGTCGCATTCACCCCTCCACTTT.

The rearrangement joins TRBV12-5 to TRBJ1-2; no firm D call. The CDR3 extends over 13 amino acids. Trimming removed 2 bases from V and 7 bases from J, with 11 bases in between. The germline V gene has CDR1 LGHNT and CDR2 FRNRAP. CDR3 DNA: TGTGCTAGTGGTTTGACAGACTCGGCTGGCTACACCTTC. It encodes CASGLTDSAGYTF. The full variable domain, with the rest looked up from reference TRBV12-5 and TRBJ1-2, is DARVTQTPRHKVTEMGQEVTMRCQPILGHNTVFWYRQTMMQGLELLAYFRNRAPLDDSGMPKDRFSAEMPDATLATLKIQPSEPRDSAVYFCASGLTDSAGYTFGSGTRLTVV.

This clone was seen a handful of times. Other nucleotide sequences from this sample produce the same CDR3. CDR3 nucleotides: TGTGCCAGCAGCGCAGGGTTGACCGGGGAGCTGTTTTTT. Amino acids: CASSAGLTGELFF. V gene TRBV9 combines with J gene TRBJ2-2; TRBD1 might be the D (5 bases). This CDR3 comprises 13 residues. Trimming took off 3 bases at V and 5 bases at J, with 8 bases between the two ends. The germline V gene encodes CDR1 SGDLS and CDR2 YYNGEE.

Concerning this clone itself: Other DNA sequences in this sample translate to the same CDR3. This chain connects TRBV18 to TRBJ1-6; 7 bases line up with TRBD1. The CDR3 loop spans 14 amino acids. V lost 5 bases to trimming and J lost 7 bases; unmatched junction nucleotides: 5. Germline lookup yields CDR1 KGHSH and CDR2 LQKENI. The CDR3 protein is CASSAGTDNSPLHF. In DNA, the CDR3 is TGTGCCAGCTCAGCTGGGACAGACAATTCACCCCTCCACTTT.

V and J are TRBV12-5 and TRBJ1-1; 8 bases match TRBD1. V lost 1 base to trimming and J lost 0 bases; unmatched junction nucleotides: 7. This CDR3 contains 17 residues. From germline, CDR1 is LGHNT and CDR2 FRNRAP. CDR3 protein: CASGLGQKTGVNTEAFF. In DNA form, the CDR3 reads TGTGCTAGTGGTTTGGGACAAAAGACAGGGGTGAACACTGAAGCTTTCTTT.

Note on this clone: The same CDR3 is also encoded by other DNA sequences in this sample. The rearrangement uses TRBV5-1 and TRBJ2-5; maybe TRBD1 (6 bases). The CDR3 has 14 amino acids. Trimming left V 4 bases short and J 4 bases short, with 14 bases between. Looked up from germline, CDR1 is SGHRS and CDR2 is YFSETQ. The DNA for the CDR3 is TGCGCCAGCAGCCTGGGGCAGGGGAGAGAGACCCAGTACTTC. Its protein product is CASSLGQGRETQYF.

The chain couples TRBV21-1 to TRBJ1-5; the DNA was not compared with TRBD1, the D call given in the table. TRBV21-1 is recorded as a pseudogene. The CDR3 length is 15 residues. CDR3 sequence reads: CASSAISRVDQPQHF. The CDR3 DNA follows: TGTGCCAGCAGCGCAATTTCCAGGGTCGATCAGCCCCAGCATTTT.

To note about this clone: This specimen includes other DNA sequences encoding the same CDR3. The chain combines TRBV5-1 with TRBJ2-5; 8 bases fit TRBD1. The CDR3 extends over 15 amino acids. The J segment lost 2 bases and the V segment lost 2 bases, leaving 5 bases of the junction unmatched. Germline lookup yields CDR1 SGHRS and CDR2 YFSETQ. CDR3 loop: CASSFAGTGQETQYF. The DNA of the CDR3 is TGCGCCAGCAGCTTCGCCGGGACAGGACAAGAGACCCAGTACTTC.

V gene TRBV9 combines with J gene TRBJ1-2, with 11 positions matching TRBD1. V lost 3 bases to trimming and J lost 3 bases; unmatched junction nucleotides: 4. Germline CDR1 SGDLS, CDR2 YYNGEE. This CDR3 is built from 15 residues. Here the CDR3 reads CASSAPGQGDYGYTF. CDR3 coding DNA: TGTGCCAGCAGCGCCCCGGGACAGGGGGACTATGGCTACACCTTC.

The V and J genes are TRBV6-1 and TRBJ1-2, with no clear D. CDR3 length: 14 amino acids. V lost 0 bases and J lost 6, with 11 bases in between. Germline CDR1 MNHNS, CDR2 SASEGT. The CDR3 reads CASSEAYGPHGYTF. CDR3 nucleotide sequence: TGTGCCAGCAGTGAAGCCTACGGGCCCCATGGCTACACCTTC.

The chain couples TRBV6-1 to TRBJ1-6; 7 bases match TRBD1. CDR3 length: 15 residues. Germline V CDR1 and CDR2: MNHNS, SASEGT. V lost 3 bases and J lost 7; bases outside the gene matches: 6. The CDR3 DNA reads as TGTGCCAGCAGTGACCCGACAGGGAGGAATTCACCCCTCCACTTT. Residues: CASSDPTGRNSPLHF.

The chain couples TRBV7-2 to TRBJ1-2; unclear D gene. The germline V and J ends were trimmed by 5 bases and 7 bases, with 14 bases remaining between them. CDR3 length equals 13 residues. Germline V gene lookup returns CDR1 SGHTA and CDR2 FQGNSA. The CDR3 sequence is CASSTLRFSGYTF. The CDR3 region has the DNA TGTGCCAGCAGCACCCTTAGATTCTCTGGCTACACCTTC.

This clone was seen only once. The rearrangement links TRBV1 to TRBJ2-7; the table names TRBD2, a call not compared with the DNA. TRBV1 is a pseudogene locus. CDR3 length equals 14 residues. Written as DNA, the CDR3 is TGCACCAGCAGCCAAGAGGAGGGGACCTACGAGCAGTACTTC. This translates into CTSSQEEGTYEQYF.

The genes are TRBV7-8 and TRBJ1-5; weak D call: TRBD1 (5 bases). The CDR3 spans 15 residues. Germline-derived CDR1 and CDR2 are SGHVS and FQNEAQ. The V end was cut by 1 base, the J end by 7 bases, with 14 bases between. The CDR3 reads CASSLEVQGRQPQHF. The CDR3 DNA reads TGTGCCAGCAGCTTAGAGGTGCAGGGACGGCAGCCCCAGCATTTT.

The chain recombines TRBV5-1 with TRBJ2-1, with D possibly being TRBD2 (6 bases). The germline V gene encodes CDR1 SGHRS and CDR2 YFSETQ. Trimming shortened V by 1 base and J by 0 bases, and 14 bases separated the two germline ends. CDR3 length: 17 residues. In nucleotides, the CDR3 is TGCGCCAGCAGCTTGTTCCGCCTCGGGAGCTCCTACAATGAGCAGTTCTTC. It encodes CASSLFRLGSSYNEQFF.

The DNA for the CDR3 is TGTGCCAGCAGTTCCTTTAGCGGGGGGAAAAACATTCAGTACTTC. Translation gives CASSSFSGGKNIQYF. The genes are TRBV6-1 and TRBJ2-4, with 10 bases that match TRBD2. With V trimmed by 5 bases and J by 4 bases, 5 bases remained unmatched. Germline V gene lookup returns CDR1 MNHNS and CDR2 SASEGT. The CDR3 contains 15 residues.

With respect to this clone: Other DNA variants within this sample encode the same CDR3. This chain connects TRBV7-9 to TRBJ1-1; D gene unclear. V lost 4 bases and J lost 1, with 7 bases in between. The CDR3 totals 13 residues. Per the germline V gene, CDR1 is SEHNR and CDR2 is FQNEAQ (reference sequence). CDR3 in DNA: TGTGCCAGCAGCTCCAGCGGGAACACTGAAGCTTTCTTT. It translates to CASSSSGNTEAFF. The entire variable domain, with the rest obtained from reference TRBV7-9 and TRBJ1-1, is as follows: DTGVSQNPRHKITKRGQNVTFRCDPISEHNRLYWYRQTLGQGPEFLTYFQNEAQLEKSRLLSDRFSAERPKGSFSTLEIQRTEQGDSAMYLCASSSSGNTEAFFGQGTRLTVV.

This clone was recorded once. The gene calls are TRBV7-9 and TRBJ2-1; 11 positions match TRBD2. Germline trimming cut 4 bases from V and 12 bases from J; bases unmatched to any gene: 5. Germline CDR1 is SEHNR and CDR2 is FQNEAQ (reference sequence). This CDR3 has 13 residues. In DNA, the CDR3 is TGTGCCAGCAGCTCTCCGGGACTAGCGGTGCAGTTCTTC. This encodes CASSSPGLAVQFF.

A single count supports this clone. This chain links TRBV7-8 with TRBJ1-2; D is unclear. CDR3 size: 16 residues. Trimming left V 1 base short and J 5 bases short, with 17 bases between. Germline V gene lookup returns CDR1 SGHVS and CDR2 FQNEAQ. Here the CDR3 reads CASSLDGGSGLYGYTF. CDR3 DNA: TGTGCCAGCAGCTTAGACGGAGGCAGCGGGTTGTATGGCTACACCTTC.

V is TRBV27 and J is TRBJ1-3; weak D call: TRBD1 (5 bases). V lost 10 bases and J 4 bases, leaving 23 bases between the germline ends. The CDR3 extends over 16 amino acids. Germline V CDR1 and CDR2: MNHEY, SMNVEV (reference sequence). The CDR3 nucleotides read TGTGCCATGGGGGGAGGGGTCCCCGTTAGGGGAAACACCATATATTTT. Its translation: CAMGGGVPVRGNTIYF.

The chain is built from TRBV7-9 and TRBJ2-4, with a possible D match to TRBD2 (6 bases). Germline V gives CDR1 SEHNR, CDR2 FQNEAQ (reference sequence). The CDR3 runs 16 residues. The germline V and J ends were trimmed by 5 bases and 0 bases, with 14 bases remaining between them. CDR3: CASSPRLGPAKNIQYF. As DNA, the CDR3 is TGTGCCAGCAGCCCTCGACTAGGGCCAGCCAAAAACATTCAGTACTTC.